Listed below are T cell receptor beta chains from one sample, sequenced in a study of blood T cell repertoires in COVID-19. TCRdb's copy holds only in-frame clones and misses some; the assay was immunoSEQ multiplex PCR. Found here are nearly 60,000 clones, around 90% of them singletons; the top ten hold more than 10%. Material for sequencing was peripheral blood. The receptors come from a man between 60 and 75 years old with active COVID-19. The CDR3 runs from the conserved cysteine through the conserved F or W. The D gene is left open where the match is weak. Size is omitted from some rows. Given values are once, few, many or a class for expanded clones.

v_gene,d_gene,abundance,j_gene,CDR3nt,CDR3aa
TRBV28,TRBD2,NA,TRBJ2-2,TGTGCCAGCAACGTAGGGACTAGCGGGAGAGGAGGCACCGGGGAGCTGTTTTTT,CASNVGTSGRGGTGELFF
TRBV10-1,TRBD1,NA,TRBJ2-7,TGCGCCAGCAGGAGTGGGGCAGGGGGCGAGCAGTACTTC,CASRSGAGGEQYF
TRBV7-9,NA,few,TRBJ2-3,TGTGCCAGCAGCGCGCCTAGTGATACGCAGTATTTT,CASSAPSDTQYF
TRBV28,NA,NA,TRBJ2-1,TGTGCCAGCAGTTTGGGGGGCAATGAGCAGTTCTTC,CASSLGGNEQFF
TRBV4-3,NA,NA,TRBJ2-3,TGCGCCAGCAGCCAAGATCTATCTGCGGGGGCGATAAATACGCAGTATTTT,CASSQDLSAGAINTQYF
TRBV7-9,TRBD2,NA,TRBJ2-4,TGTGCCAGCAGCTCAGGGACTAGCGGGAGGGCCGCCAAAAACATTCAGTACTTC,CASSSGTSGRAAKNIQYF
TRBV15,NA,NA,TRBJ1-4,TGTGCCACCTATACTACGGATGAAAAACTGTTTTTT,CATYTTDEKLFF
TRBV7-3,NA,NA,TRBJ2-5,TGTGCCAGCTCCAGCGGGTCGCAAGAGACCCAGTACTTC,CASSSGSQETQYF
TRBV3-1/TRBV3-2,TRBD2,NA,TRBJ2-1,TGTGCCAGCAGCCAAGAGGGGCGGGAGGGAACCCACAATGAGCAGTTCTTC,CASSQEGREGTHNEQFF
TRBV6-2/TRBV6-3,TRBD1,NA,TRBJ1-2,TGTGCCAGCAGTGTGGCCGGGACAGGGGAACTACTATACTATGGCTACACCTTC,CASSVAGTGELLYYGYTF
TRBV2,NA,NA,TRBJ2-4,TGTGCCAGCAGTGATCTAGCAGCGGGCTCGATGGGCATTCAGTACTTC,CASSDLAAGSMGIQYF
TRBV9,NA,NA,TRBJ2-1,TGTGCCAACAGCGGGGAAAAATGGACAGGAGAACACAATGAGCAGTTCTTC,CANSGEKWTGEHNEQFF
TRBV5-4,NA,NA,TRBJ1-3,TGTGCCAGCAGCTTGGGAGGTAGAAGGCCCGGAAACACCATATATTTT,CASSLGGRRPGNTIYF
TRBV14,TRBD1,NA,TRBJ2-3,TGTGCCAGCAGCCTCCGACAGGGTTGGGCGGATACGCAGTATTTT,CASSLRQGWADTQYF
TRBV19,TRBD2,NA,TRBJ2-1,TGTGCCAGCCTAGGACTAGCGGGGAGCTACAATGAGCAGTTCTTC,CASLGLAGSYNEQFF
TRBV7-2,NA,few,TRBJ2-7,TGTGCCAGCAGCACCCGGACATACGAGCAGTACTTC,CASSTRTYEQYF
TRBV5-4,NA,NA,TRBJ2-5,TGTGCCAGCAGCTTAAGGGGCCGGGGGCAAGAGACCCAGTACTTC,CASSLRGRGQETQYF
TRBV6-5,NA,NA,TRBJ2-7,TGTGCCAGCCAAACGGTTTACGAGCAGTACTTC,CASQTVYEQYF
TRBV5-1,NA,NA,TRBJ2-5,TGCGCCAGCAGCCGACAGGTACAAGAGGCCCAGTACTTC,CASSRQVQEAQYF
TRBV30,NA,NA,TRBJ2-7,TGTGCCTGGAGCGCCCTTGGGCTCAGGGCCTACGAGCAGTACTTC,CAWSALGLRAYEQYF
TRBV19,TRBD1,once,TRBJ2-1,TGTGCCAGTAGTATAGACGGGACAGGTTACAATGAGCAGTTCTTC,CASSIDGTGYNEQFF
TRBV10-3,NA,NA,TRBJ2-7,TGTGCCATCAGTGTGGGCAGCTCCTACGAGCAGTACTTC,CAISVGSSYEQYF
TRBV6-5,TRBD2,NA,TRBJ2-4,TGTGCCAGCAGGGGCGGGGGATGGGGCATTCAGTACTTC,CASRGGGWGIQYF
TRBV2,TRBD1,NA,TRBJ2-2,TGTGCCAGCTGGGGAGGACAGGGGAACACCGGGGAGCTGTTTTTT,CASWGGQGNTGELFF
TRBV14,NA,NA,TRBJ2-3,TGTGCCAGCAGCCAAGATATTACAAACACAGATACGCAGTATTTT,CASSQDITNTDTQYF
TRBV2,NA,NA,TRBJ2-7,TGTGCCAGCAGTGCATCGACTACCTACGAGCAGTACTTC,CASSASTTYEQYF
TRBV5-6,TRBD1,NA,TRBJ1-5,TGTGCCAGCAGCTTGAACTCGGGGGACAGGGTGAATCAGCCCCAGCATTTT,CASSLNSGDRVNQPQHF